This TCR beta chain was observed in a study of patients and donors after allogeneic stem cell transplantation. Trimming removed 5 bases at V and 4 bases at J, with 3 bases between. Germline values: CDR1 MDHEN, CDR2 SYDVKM. CDR3 length: 11 residues. MiXCR was run by TCRdb on the RT-PCR reads, yielding one entry per CDR3 protein. Among roughly 180,000 distinct CDR3 sequences, 41% were seen once, and the ten largest hold 25% to 35%. This clonotype was seen a handful of times. The rearrangement joins TRBV28 to TRBJ2-1, with D unclear. The material sequenced was blood, either unsorted or a sorted T cell fraction (not recorded which). The sequence derives from a human donor who was either an allogeneic HSCT recipient or a stem cell or donor lymphocyte infusion donor (not recorded which). It is not recorded whose cells these are; they may come from a transplant donor. The CDR3 region has the DNA TGTGCCAGCAGTACGTACAATGAGCAGTTCTTC. It is translated as CASSTYNEQFF.